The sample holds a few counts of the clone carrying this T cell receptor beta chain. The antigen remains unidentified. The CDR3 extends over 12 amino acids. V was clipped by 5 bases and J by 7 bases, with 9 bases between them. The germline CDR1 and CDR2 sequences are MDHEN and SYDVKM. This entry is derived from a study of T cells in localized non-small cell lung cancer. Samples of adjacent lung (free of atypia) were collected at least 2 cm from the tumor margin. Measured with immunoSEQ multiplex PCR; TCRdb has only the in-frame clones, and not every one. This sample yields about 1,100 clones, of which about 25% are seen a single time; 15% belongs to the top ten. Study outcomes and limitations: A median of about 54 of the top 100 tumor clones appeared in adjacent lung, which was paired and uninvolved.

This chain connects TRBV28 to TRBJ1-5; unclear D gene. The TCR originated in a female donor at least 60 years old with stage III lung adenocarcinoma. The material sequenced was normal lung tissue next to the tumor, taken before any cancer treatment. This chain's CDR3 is CASSPIAQPQHF. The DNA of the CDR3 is TGTGCCAGCAGTCCCATCGCGCAGCCCCAGCATTTT.